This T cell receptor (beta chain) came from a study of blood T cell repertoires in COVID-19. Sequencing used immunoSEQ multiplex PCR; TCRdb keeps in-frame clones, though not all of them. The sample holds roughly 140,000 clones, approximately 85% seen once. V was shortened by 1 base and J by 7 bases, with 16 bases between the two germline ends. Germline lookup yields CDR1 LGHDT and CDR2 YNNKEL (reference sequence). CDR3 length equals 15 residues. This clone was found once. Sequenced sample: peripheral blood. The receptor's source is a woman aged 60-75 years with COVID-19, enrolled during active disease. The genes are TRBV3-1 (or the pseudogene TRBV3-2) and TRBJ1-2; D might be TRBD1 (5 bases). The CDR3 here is CASSQGTGGGGGYTF. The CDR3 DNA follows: TGTGCCAGCAGCCAAGGAACGGGAGGTGGGGGTGGCTACACCTTC.